The 27 T cell receptor beta chains below all came from one sample that was sequenced in a study of cytomegalovirus exposure and HLA in healthy donors. Both 60 Vbeta primers and 13 Jbeta primers went into the PCR. TCRdb's table, derived via immunoSEQ multiplex PCR, lists solely in-frame clones and lacks some. This table holds 150,000 to 200,000 clones, about four fifths found once. Material for sequencing was PBMCs. These receptors originate from a woman between 50 and 59 years old in good health and CMV-seronegative.

The chain recombines TRBV5-5 with TRBJ1-6, with 7 positions matching TRBD1. Germline V gene sequence: CDR1 SGHKS, CDR2 YYEKEE (reference sequence). The CDR3 is made up of 15 amino acids. V was pared by 4 bases and J by 3 bases, with 4 bases of the junction left unmatched. The CDR3 loop reads CASSPRQGYNSPLHF. The CDR3 nucleotides read TGTGCCAGCAGCCCAAGACAGGGCTATAATTCACCCCTCCACTTT.

V gene TRBV10-3 combines with J gene TRBJ2-5; D may be TRBD1 (6 bases). The CDR3 totals 15 residues. Deletions cut 10 bases from V and 4 bases from J, with 22 bases between. Per the germline V gene, CDR1 is ENHRY and CDR2 is SYGVKD. CDR3 coding DNA: TGTGCCACCCTTCCCAGGGGTTCCCTTGGAGAGACCCAGTACTTC. As protein: CATLPRGSLGETQYF.

This chain links TRBV9 with TRBJ2-5, with TRBD2 matching 7 bases. The germline V gene encodes CDR1 SGDLS and CDR2 YYNGEE. With 3 bases clipped from V and 5 bases from J, the junction kept 7 bases outside the gene matches. The CDR3 runs to 14 residues. CDR3 coding DNA: TGTGCCAGCAGCGAGAGTGGGCGGGAGGAGACCCAGTACTTC. Its protein is CASSESGREETQYF.

The chain has TRBV19 and TRBJ2-7, with a weak D call TRBD1 (6 bases). Germline CDR1 LNHDA, CDR2 SQIVND (reference sequence). Trimming pared 4 bases from V and 0 bases from J, leaving 16 bases between. The CDR3 is 16 amino acids. CDR3 loop: CASSSAGTMSSYEQYF. CDR3 in DNA: TGTGCCAGTAGTAGCGCCGGGACAATGAGCTCCTACGAGCAGTACTTC. The full variable domain, with the rest looked up from reference TRBV19 and TRBJ2-7, is DGGITQSPKYLFRKEGQNVTLSCEQNLNHDAMYWYRQDPGQGLRLIYYSQIVNDFQKGDIAEGYSVSREKKESFPLTVTSAQKNPTAFYLCASSSAGTMSSYEQYFGPGTRLTVT.

The table lists this clone with a few counts. The V call is TRBV28, the J call TRBJ1-6, with TRBD1 matching 7 bases. V shed 2 bases and J 11 bases; nucleotides not matched to a gene: 12. The CDR3 has 16 residues. Per germline, CDR1 MDHEN and CDR2 SYDVKM. CDR3 region: CASSLIQGGRETPLHF. The CDR3 DNA reads as TGTGCCAGCAGTTTAATCCAGGGGGGTAGGGAGACACCCCTCCACTTT.

The chain recombines TRBV18 with TRBJ2-5, with D possibly matching TRBD2 (5 bases). CDR3 length equals 15 residues. The V end lost 4 bases, the J end lost 7 bases, and 19 bases lay between the germline ends. Germline lookup yields CDR1 KGHSH and CDR2 LQKENI. The CDR3 DNA reads TGTGCCAGCTCACTGTCCGAGGGCCCCTTAAGGACCCAGTACTTC. Protein product: CASSLSEGPLRTQYF.

The chain couples TRBV2 to TRBJ2-2; 8 bases align to TRBD1. CDR3 size: 15 residues. V lost 6 bases to trimming and J lost 0 bases; unmatched junction nucleotides: 3. CDR1 is SNHLY and CDR2 is FYNNEI in the germline V gene. Here the CDR3 reads CASSVTGANTGELFF. CDR3 DNA sequence: TGTGCCAGCAGCGTGACAGGGGCGAACACCGGGGAGCTGTTTTTT.

The chain couples TRBV6-1 to TRBJ1-1; 7 bases are a match to TRBD1. The CDR3 extends over 14 amino acids. The J segment lost 0 bases and the V segment lost 6 bases, leaving 4 bases of the junction unmatched. Germline CDR1 reads MNHNS; CDR2 reads SASEGT. CDR3 nucleotide sequence: TGTGCCAGCAGCGAAAGGGGGCTGAACACTGAAGCTTTCTTT. Protein: CASSERGLNTEAFF.

The chain uses TRBV5-1 and TRBJ2-2; D call uncertain. This CDR3 has 18 amino acids. Germline V gene data show CDR1 as SGHRS and CDR2 as YFSETQ. Trimming cost V 1 base and J 0 bases, with 16 bases left between them. In DNA, the CDR3 is TGCGCCAGCAGCTTGTTGTTTTCGGGTCTCGCGAACACCGGGGAGCTGTTTTTT. It codes for CASSLLFSGLANTGELFF.

Remarks on this clone: This CDR3 is also generated by other DNA sequences in the sample. This sequence joins TRBV27 and TRBJ1-5, with D possibly matching TRBD1 (6 bases). The CDR3 runs to 18 residues. Between the trimmed V and J ends, which lost 6 bases and 3 bases, there was a span of 24 bases. Germline lookup yields CDR1 MNHEY and CDR2 SMNVEV (reference sequence). The CDR3: CASSENRVKLLVNQPQHF. The CDR3 DNA is TGTGCCAGCAGCGAAAACAGGGTTAAGTTGCTTGTCAATCAGCCCCAGCATTTT.

The rearrangement joins TRBV7-3 to TRBJ2-3, with a tentative D call TRBD1 (6 bases). V lost 5 bases and J lost 2, with 11 bases in between. The CDR3 spans 14 residues. Germline V gene sequence: CDR1 SGHTA, CDR2 FQGTGA. The CDR3 DNA is TGTGCCAGCAGCCAGGACAGATTCACAGATACGCAGTATTTT. Amino acid sequence: CASSQDRFTDTQYF.

This clone came up a few times. The V call is TRBV29-1, the J call TRBJ1-1; unclear D gene. V was pared by 5 bases and J by 2 bases, with 15 bases between. The CDR3 loop spans 14 amino acids. Germline-derived CDR1 and CDR2 are SQVTM and ANQGSEA. DNA of the CDR3: TGCAGCGTTCTCATGGGCGAAATAAACACTGAAGCTTTCTTT. This codes for CSVLMGEINTEAFF.

The CDR3 loop reads CASRDGQMNTEAFF. The CDR3 DNA follows: TGTGCCAGCAGGGACGGACAAATGAACACTGAAGCTTTCTTT. The chain couples TRBV5-5 to TRBJ1-1; possible D gene TRBD1, 5 bases. Germline V gene lookup returns CDR1 SGHKS and CDR2 YYEKEE (reference sequence). This CDR3 comprises 14 residues. V dropped 5 bases and J dropped 0 bases, with 11 bases sitting between them. The complete variable domain, with remaining parts taken from reference TRBV5-5 and TRBJ1-1, reads DAGVTQSPTHLIKTRGQQVTLRCSPISGHKSVSWYQQVLGQGPQFIFQYYEKEERGRGNFPDRFSARQFPNYSSELNVNALLLGDSALYLCASRDGQMNTEAFFGQGTRLTVV.

This clone showed up just once. This sequence joins TRBV11-1 and TRBJ1-1, with D perhaps matching TRBD1 (6 bases). V lost 2 bases, J lost 1 base, and 11 bases lay in between. The CDR3 sequence is 15 residues long. CDR1 SGHAT and CDR2 FQDESV come from the germline V gene (reference sequence). CDR3 sequence reads: CASSLRGTTNTEAFF. The CDR3 DNA follows: TGTGCCAGCAGCTTAAGGGGGACAACGAACACTGAAGCTTTCTTT.

The chain employs TRBV7-9 and TRBJ2-7; 9 nucleotides align to TRBD1. J was trimmed by 4 bases and V by 4 bases; bases with no gene match: 11. This CDR3 has 16 residues. Germline CDR1 reads SEHNR; CDR2 reads FQNEAQ (reference sequence). Written as DNA, the CDR3 is TGTGCCAGCAGCTACGGACGGGACAGGGTGGTGTACGAGCAGTACTTC. This sequence encodes CASSYGRDRVVYEQYF.

The chain recombines TRBV28 with TRBJ2-1; D not certain. The CDR3 length is 13 residues. Deletions cut 1 base from V and 6 bases from J, with 7 bases between. CDR1 is MDHEN, CDR2 SYDVKM, per germline. The CDR3 spells CASSLLAPNEQFF. Written as DNA, the CDR3 is TGTGCCAGCAGTTTATTGGCCCCCAATGAGCAGTTCTTC.

The chain recombines TRBV7-2 with TRBJ2-5, with a weak D call TRBD1 (6 bases). V shed 5 bases and J shed 4 bases, with 26 bases lying between them. Germline CDR1 reads SGHTA; CDR2 reads FQGNSA. The CDR3 runs 18 residues. This CDR3 is CASSRNPGQSGRRETQYF. In nucleotides, the CDR3 is TGTGCCAGCAGCAGGAATCCCGGACAGTCAGGGCGAAGAGAGACCCAGTACTTC.

This chain connects TRBV6-1 to TRBJ2-7; 9 bases agree with TRBD1. Unmatched junction bases numbered 7, after V lost 2 bases and J lost 5 bases. From germline, CDR1 is MNHNS and CDR2 SASEGT. CDR3 size: 15 residues. As DNA, the CDR3 is TGTGCCAGCAGTGAATCTCGGGACAGGGTCAACGAGCAGTACTTC. It yields the protein CASSESRDRVNEQYF.

The J gene is TRBJ2-7, the V gene TRBV18; possibly TRBD1 for D (5 bases). The length of the CDR3 is 12 residues. Trimming cost V 6 bases and J 4 bases, with 10 bases left between them. Per germline, CDR1 KGHSH and CDR2 LQKENI. Here the CDR3 DNA reads TGTGCCAGCTCGACTCGACAGTACGAGCAGTACTTC. Translating gives CASSTRQYEQYF.

The V gene is TRBV6-1, the J gene TRBJ1-2; D gene uncertain. Deletions cut 2 bases from V and 6 bases from J, with 28 bases between. The CDR3 covers 19 residues. The germline CDR1 and CDR2 sequences are MNHNS and SASEGT. Written as DNA, the CDR3 is TGTGCCAGCAGTGAATTGGTGAGTGGGTTTGCCGGTGGTCAGGATGGCTACACCTTC. Its protein product is CASSELVSGFAGGQDGYTF.

The chain has TRBV4-3 and TRBJ1-2, with 8 bases aligning to TRBD1. Unmatched junction bases numbered 1, after V lost 1 base and J lost 12 bases. CDR1 and CDR2 (germline): LGHNA, YSLEER. This CDR3 comprises 11 residues. The CDR3 protein is CASSQAGGHTF. The CDR3, as DNA: TGCGCCAGCAGCCAAGCAGGGGGCCACACCTTC.

The rearrangement uses TRBV14 and TRBJ1-1, with 9 bases aligning to TRBD1. This CDR3 has 13 residues. After removal of 0 bases from V and 10 bases from J, the junction contained 3 bases not matched to a gene. Germline V gene data show CDR1 as SGHDN and CDR2 as FVKESK. CDR3 region: CASSQDRQGVAFF. The CDR3 DNA follows: TGTGCCAGCAGCCAAGATAGACAGGGGGTAGCTTTCTTT.

J is TRBJ1-2 and V is TRBV2, with a tentative D call TRBD1 (5 bases). The germline V and J ends were trimmed by 6 bases and 5 bases, with 19 bases remaining between them. The CDR3 is made up of 15 amino acids. The germline gives CDR1 SNHLY, CDR2 FYNNEI. The CDR3 DNA follows: TGTGCCAGCAGCGCTCGGACAACCCGGGGGTATGGCTACACCTTC. This gives the protein CASSARTTRGYGYTF.

The chain is built from TRBV10-3 and TRBJ2-7; 7 nucleotides line up with TRBD2. Per the germline V gene, CDR1 is ENHRY and CDR2 is SYGVKD. V dropped 8 bases and J dropped 0; count of bases not matched to a gene: 10. The CDR3 runs to 15 residues. CDR3 residues: CAISVGGTNSYEQYF. Written as DNA, the CDR3 is TGTGCCATCTCCGTCGGGGGGACGAACTCCTACGAGCAGTACTTC.

The gene calls are TRBV4-1 and TRBJ2-7; D might be TRBD2 (6 bases). The CDR3 loop spans 16 amino acids. Trimming took off 0 bases at V and 2 bases at J, with 14 bases between the two ends. The germline gives CDR1 MGHRA, CDR2 YSYEKL. The DNA for the CDR3 is TGCGCCAGCAGCCAAGAAGCCAGCGGGTCTCCCTACGAGCAGTACTTC. Its protein is CASSQEASGSPYEQYF.

V and J are TRBV6-5 and TRBJ2-7; D perhaps matches TRBD2 (6 bases). Trimming left V 6 bases short and J 4 bases short, with 16 bases between. Germline V gene lookup returns CDR1 MNHEY and CDR2 SVGAGI. The length of the CDR3 is 14 residues. The CDR3 spells CASSRTTGAYEQYF. CDR3 coding DNA: TGTGCCAGCAGCAGGACTACTGGGGCGTACGAGCAGTACTTC.

The chain couples TRBV4-3 to TRBJ2-1, with 12 bases that match TRBD2. CDR1 is LGHNA, CDR2 YSLEER, per germline. After removal of 1 base from V and 9 bases from J, the junction contained 10 bases not matched to a gene. This CDR3 is 17 amino acids long. The DNA of the CDR3 is TGCGCCAGCAGCCAAGCCCCTCTAGCGGGGGGGCACGGTGAGCAGTTCTTC. Its translation is CASSQAPLAGGHGEQFF.